Listed here are 3 T cell receptor beta chains from one sample, sequenced in a study of low-dose radiotherapy and immunotherapy resistance in tumors. Alpha- and beta-chain coverage of first-strand cDNA came from TRAV- and TRBV-specific primers. The authors ran around 19 PCR cycles to amplify TCRs with a constant-region primer and V-primer adapter. TCRdb recomputed calls from the reads with MiXCR, one row per CDR3 protein. In the table there are about 30,000 distinct CDR3 sequences, around 47% of which are singletons. Time point here: after trial treatment. The treatment denotes: LDRT plus nivolumab, ipilimumab, low-dose cyclophosphamide and aspirin (RACIN trial). Source: PBMCs, taken after low-dose radiotherapy plus immunotherapy. All receptors come from a male donor with gallbladder cancer.

A note on this clonotype: A read error likely explains this, since a far larger clone differs by one base. The chain is built from TRBV19 and TRBJ2-1; D unclear. Per germline, CDR1 LNHDA and CDR2 SQIVND (reference sequence). Trimming removed 3 bases at V and 10 bases at J, with 19 bases between. This CDR3 is 15 amino acids long. CDR3 amino acids: CASSITPAPSYEQFF. DNA of the CDR3: TGTGCCAGTAGTATTACCCCAGCCCCCTCCTACGAGCAGTTCTTC.

A note on this clonotype: The likely explanation is a read error, given a far larger clone one base away. CDR3: CASSLSSGGNEQYF. The CDR3 nucleotides are TGTGCCAGCAGTTTATCTAGCGGGGGGAATGAGCAGTACTTC. The V gene is TRBV28, the J gene TRBJ2-7, with 11 bases that match TRBD2. After removal of 1 base from V and 7 bases from J, the junction contained 3 bases not matched to a gene. The CDR3 consists of 14 residues. Germline values: CDR1 MDHEN, CDR2 SYDVKM.

V usage is TRBV6-8 and J usage is TRBJ1-2, with 7 bases matching TRBD1. The junction had 9 bases not matched to a gene; V was cut back by 6 bases and J by 8 bases. This CDR3 region has 13 residues. The V gene's germline CDR1 is MNHGY and CDR2 SAAAGT. The CDR3 region is CASRRDRDWGYTF. The CDR3 bases are TGTGCCAGCAGAAGAGACAGGGACTGGGGCTACACCTTC.